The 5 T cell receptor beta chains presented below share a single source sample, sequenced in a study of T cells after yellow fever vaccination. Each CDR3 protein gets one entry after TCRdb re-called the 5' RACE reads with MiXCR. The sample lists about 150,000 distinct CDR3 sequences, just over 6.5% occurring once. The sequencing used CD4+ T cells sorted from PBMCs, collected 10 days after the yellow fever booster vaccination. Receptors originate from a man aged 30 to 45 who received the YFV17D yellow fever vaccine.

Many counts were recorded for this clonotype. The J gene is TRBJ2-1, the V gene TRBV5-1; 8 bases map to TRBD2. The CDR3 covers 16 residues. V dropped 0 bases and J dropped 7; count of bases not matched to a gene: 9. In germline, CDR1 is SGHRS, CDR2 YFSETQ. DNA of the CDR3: TGCGCCAGCAGCTTGGCCTGGGCGGGAGGTAATAATGAGCAGTTCTTC. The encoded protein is CASSLAWAGGNNEQFF.

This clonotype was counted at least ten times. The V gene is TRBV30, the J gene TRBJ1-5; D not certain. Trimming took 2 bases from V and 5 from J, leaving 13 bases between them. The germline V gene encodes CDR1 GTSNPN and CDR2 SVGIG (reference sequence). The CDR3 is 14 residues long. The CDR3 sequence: CAWSLFSRDQPQHF. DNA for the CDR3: TGTGCCTGGAGTCTTTTCAGTCGAGATCAGCCCCAGCATTTT.

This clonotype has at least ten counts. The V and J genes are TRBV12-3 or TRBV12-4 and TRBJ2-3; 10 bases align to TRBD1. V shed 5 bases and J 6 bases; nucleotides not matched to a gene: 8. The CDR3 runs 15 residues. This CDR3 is CASSTRQGAADTQYF. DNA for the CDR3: TGTGCCAGCAGTACGCGACAGGGGGCTGCGGATACGCAGTATTTT.

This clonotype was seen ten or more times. The CDR3 DNA follows: TGTGCCAGCAGCCCACAGCGGGAGTGGGTCAATGAGCAGTTCTTC. Residues: CASSPQREWVNEQFF. This chain links TRBV14 with TRBJ2-1; 8 bases line up with TRBD2. J gave up 6 bases and V 4 bases, and 8 bases lay outside the gene matches. Germline CDR1 and CDR2: SGHDN and FVKESK. This CDR3 region has 15 residues.

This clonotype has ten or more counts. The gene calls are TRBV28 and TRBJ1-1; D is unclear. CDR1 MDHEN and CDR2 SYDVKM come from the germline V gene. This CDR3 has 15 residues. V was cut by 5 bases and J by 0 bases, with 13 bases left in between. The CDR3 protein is CASSIHGLMNTEAFF. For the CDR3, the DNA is TGTGCCAGCAGTATCCACGGGCTCATGAACACTGAAGCTTTCTTT.